Listed below are T cell receptor beta chains from one sample, sequenced in a study of blood T cell repertoires in COVID-19. Repertoires were generated with immunoSEQ multiplex PCR, while TCRdb's copy carries only in-frame clones and drops some. The data show some 290,000 clones, over 80% seen once. Sequenced: peripheral blood. These TCRs come from a man in his 60s who had recovered from COVID-19. CDR3s include the opening cysteine and the closing phenylalanine or tryptophan. D genes are given only for firm matches. The listing skips clone size in some rows; elsewhere it reads once, few, many or a size class.

V: TRBV4-1; J: TRBJ1-4; size: NA; D: TRBD1; DNA: TGCGCCAGCAGCCAAGAGGGACAGGGGTATGAAAAACTGTTTTTT; CDR3: CASSQEGQGYEKLFF
V: TRBV6-5; J: TRBJ2-7; size: NA; D: NA; DNA: TGTGCCAGCAGCCCAAGGGAGTCTATTTCCTACGAGCAGTACTTC; CDR3: CASSPRESISYEQYF
V: TRBV27; J: TRBJ1-2; size: NA; D: TRBD1; DNA: TGTGCCAGCAGCTCCGGGACAGCTTCTGGCTACACCTTC; CDR3: CASSSGTASGYTF
V: TRBV19; J: TRBJ2-3; size: NA; D: TRBD2; DNA: TGTGCCAGTAGTCCAGGACTAGGAGGTGTAGATACGCAGTATTTT; CDR3: CASSPGLGGVDTQYF
V: TRBV7-2; J: TRBJ2-2; size: NA; D: TRBD1; DNA: TGTGCCAGCAGCCGGGACAGTGGCGGGGAGCTGTTTTTT; CDR3: CASSRDSGGELFF
V: TRBV6-5; J: TRBJ2-1; size: once; D: NA; DNA: TGTGCCAGCAGTTACTACCGGACTACAAATGAGCAGTTCTTC; CDR3: CASSYYRTTNEQFF
V: TRBV7-9; J: TRBJ1-4; size: NA; D: TRBD1; DNA: TGTGCCAGCAGCTTCGACAGGGGCGCTGAAAAACTGTTTTTT; CDR3: CASSFDRGAEKLFF
V: TRBV6-4; J: TRBJ2-2; size: NA; D: TRBD1; DNA: TGTGCCAGCAGGACAGGGGTGAACACCGGGGAGCTGTTTTTT; CDR3: CASRTGVNTGELFF
V: TRBV5-1; J: TRBJ2-5; size: NA; D: NA; DNA: TGCGCCAGCAGCAAACAAACCTACCAAGAGACCCAGTACTTC; CDR3: CASSKQTYQETQYF
V: TRBV7-8; J: TRBJ1-6; size: NA; D: TRBD1; DNA: TGTGCCAGCAGCTCCCTCGGGACAGCCATCAATTCACCCCTCCACTTT; CDR3: CASSSLGTAINSPLHF
V: TRBV7-6; J: TRBJ2-7; size: NA; D: NA; DNA: TGTGCCAGCAGCTTAGCGGAGTCCTACGAGCAGTACTTC; CDR3: CASSLAESYEQYF
V: TRBV6-1; J: TRBJ2-6; size: NA; D: TRBD1; DNA: TGTGCCAGCAGTGAATTCCGGGACAGGGTCTCTGGGGCCAACGTCCTGACTTTC; CDR3: CASSEFRDRVSGANVLTF
V: TRBV10-1; J: TRBJ2-1; size: NA; D: TRBD2; DNA: TGCGCCAGCAGTGATAGCAGCGGGAGGGCCAATGAGCAGTTCTTC; CDR3: CASSDSSGRANEQFF
V: TRBV19; J: TRBJ1-5; size: NA; D: TRBD1; DNA: TGTGCCAGTGATGAACTGGGACAGGGGATCAATCAGCCCCAGCATTTT; CDR3: CASDELGQGINQPQHF
V: TRBV5-1; J: TRBJ2-5; size: NA; D: TRBD1; DNA: TGCGCCAGCAGTTCACAGGGGCGGCAAGAGACCCAGTACTTC; CDR3: CASSSQGRQETQYF
V: TRBV5-1; J: TRBJ1-3; size: NA; D: NA; DNA: TGCGCCAGCAGCTTAAGGGGATCCTCTGGAAACACCATATATTTT; CDR3: CASSLRGSSGNTIYF
V: TRBV10-2; J: TRBJ1-6; size: NA; D: NA; DNA: TGCGCCAGCAGTCAACCTCCTAGTAATTCACCCCTCCACTTT; CDR3: CASSQPPSNSPLHF
V: TRBV5-5; J: TRBJ1-1; size: NA; D: NA; DNA: TGTGCCAGCAGATCGGGGGGGACTGTGAACACTGAAGCTTTCTTT; CDR3: CASRSGGTVNTEAFF
V: TRBV9; J: TRBJ2-7; size: NA; D: TRBD2; DNA: TGTGCCAGCAGCCCACCCAGACTAGCGGGCTCCTACGAGCAGTACTTC; CDR3: CASSPPRLAGSYEQYF
V: TRBV5-4; J: TRBJ2-2; size: NA; D: TRBD2; DNA: TGTGCCAGCAGCTTGGTAGCGGGAGGGGACGGGGAGCTGTTTTTT; CDR3: CASSLVAGGDGELFF
V: TRBV19; J: TRBJ1-5; size: NA; D: NA; DNA: TGTGCCAGTAGTATTGGGGGGAACCAGCCCCAGCATTTT; CDR3: CASSIGGNQPQHF
V: TRBV7-8; J: TRBJ2-5; size: NA; D: NA; DNA: TGTGCCAGCAGGGATCCAGGGGAGAGGGAGACCCAGTACTTC; CDR3: CASRDPGERETQYF
V: TRBV19; J: TRBJ1-1; size: once; D: TRBD1; DNA: TGTGCCAGTAGATGGGACAGATACACTGAAGCTTTCTTT; CDR3: CASRWDRYTEAFF
V: TRBV6-5; J: TRBJ1-5; size: few; D: TRBD1; DNA: TGTGCCAGCAGACCCGACAGGGGTGGTAATCAGCCCCAGCATTTT; CDR3: CASRPDRGGNQPQHF
V: TRBV7-2; J: TRBJ1-5; size: NA; D: NA; DNA: TGTGCCAGCAGCCCCCGGGCGGGGGGCCGTCAGCCCCAGCATTTT; CDR3: CASSPRAGGRQPQHF
V: TRBV14; J: TRBJ2-7; size: NA; D: TRBD1; DNA: TGTGCCAGCAGCCAGGAGGACAGGGGGTCCTACGAGCAGTACTTC; CDR3: CASSQEDRGSYEQYF
V: TRBV28; J: TRBJ1-1; size: NA; D: NA; DNA: TGTGCCAGCCGCGAGCAGGGGCGCACTGAAGCTTTCTTT; CDR3: CASREQGRTEAFF
V: TRBV5-4; J: TRBJ2-1; size: NA; D: NA; DNA: TGTGCCAGCAGCAACGACAGGGAGCAGTTCTTC; CDR3: CASSNDREQFF
V: TRBV4-1; J: TRBJ1-1; size: NA; D: TRBD1; DNA: TGCGCCAGCAGCAATCGGGACAGGGGGAACACTGAAGCTTTCTTT; CDR3: CASSNRDRGNTEAFF
V: TRBV5-4; J: TRBJ1-2; size: few; D: TRBD1; DNA: TGTGCCAGCAGCACGCTGAGCTGGGTGCCGGGACAGGGGGCCCATGGCTACACCTTC; CDR3: CASSTLSWVPGQGAHGYTF
V: TRBV5-4; J: TRBJ2-2; size: NA; D: NA; DNA: TGTGCCAGCAGCTCGCCGACAGGAAACACCGGGGAGCTGTTTTTT; CDR3: CASSSPTGNTGELFF